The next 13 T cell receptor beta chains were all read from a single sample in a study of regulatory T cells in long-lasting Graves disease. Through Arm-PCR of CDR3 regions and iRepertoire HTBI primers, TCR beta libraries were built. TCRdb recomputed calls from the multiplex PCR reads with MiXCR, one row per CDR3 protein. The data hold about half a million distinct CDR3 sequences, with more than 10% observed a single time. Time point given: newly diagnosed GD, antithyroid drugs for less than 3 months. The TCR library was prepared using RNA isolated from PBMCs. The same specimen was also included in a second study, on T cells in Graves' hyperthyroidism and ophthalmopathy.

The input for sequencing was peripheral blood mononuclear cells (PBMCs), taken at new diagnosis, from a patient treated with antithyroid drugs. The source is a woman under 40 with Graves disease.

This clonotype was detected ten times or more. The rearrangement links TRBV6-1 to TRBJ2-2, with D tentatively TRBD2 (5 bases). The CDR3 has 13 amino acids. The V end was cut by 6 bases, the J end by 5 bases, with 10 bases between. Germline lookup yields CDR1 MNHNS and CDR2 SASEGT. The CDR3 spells CASRAGGTGELFF. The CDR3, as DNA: TGTGCCAGCAGGGCCGGCGGGACCGGGGAGCTGTTTTTT.

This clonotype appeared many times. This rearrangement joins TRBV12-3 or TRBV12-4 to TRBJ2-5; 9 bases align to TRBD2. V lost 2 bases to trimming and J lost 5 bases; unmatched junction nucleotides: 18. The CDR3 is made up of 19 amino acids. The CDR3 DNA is TGTGCCAGCAGTTTATTCCGCCCCGAGGCTAGCGGGATGGTGGAGACCCAGTACTTC. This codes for CASSLFRPEASGMVETQYF.

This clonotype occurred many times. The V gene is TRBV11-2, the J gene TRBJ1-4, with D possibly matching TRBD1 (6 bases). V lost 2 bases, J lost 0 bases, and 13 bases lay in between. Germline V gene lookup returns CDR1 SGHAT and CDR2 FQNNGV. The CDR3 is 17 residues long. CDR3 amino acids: CASSLSRGGTTNEKLFF. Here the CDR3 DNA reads TGTGCCAGCAGCTTAAGCAGGGGCGGGACAACTAATGAAAAACTGTTTTTT.

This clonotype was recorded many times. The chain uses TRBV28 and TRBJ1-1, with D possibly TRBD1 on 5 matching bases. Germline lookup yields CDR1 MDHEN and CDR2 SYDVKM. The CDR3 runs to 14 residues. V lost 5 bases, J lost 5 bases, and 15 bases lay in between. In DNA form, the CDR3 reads TGTGCCAGCAGTCAGACGGGGGAGAGGACTGAAGCTTTCTTT. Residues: CASSQTGERTEAFF.

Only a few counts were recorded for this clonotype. The CDR3 reads CASSYGTDYEQYF. The CDR3 DNA is TGTGCCAGCAGTTACGGGACAGACTACGAGCAGTACTTC. The chain recombines TRBV6-5 with TRBJ2-7; 7 bases map to TRBD1. CDR1 is MNHEY and CDR2 is SVGAGI in the germline V gene. This CDR3 spans 13 amino acids. Trimming cost V 2 bases and J 3 bases; bases outside gene matches: 1.

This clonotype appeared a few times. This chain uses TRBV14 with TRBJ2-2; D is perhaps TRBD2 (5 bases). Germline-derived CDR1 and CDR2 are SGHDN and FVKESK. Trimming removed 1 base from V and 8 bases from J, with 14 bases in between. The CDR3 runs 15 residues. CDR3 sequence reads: CASSQVTTRTGELFF. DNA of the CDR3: TGTGCCAGCAGCCAAGTGACTACAAGAACTGGGGAGCTGTTTTTT.

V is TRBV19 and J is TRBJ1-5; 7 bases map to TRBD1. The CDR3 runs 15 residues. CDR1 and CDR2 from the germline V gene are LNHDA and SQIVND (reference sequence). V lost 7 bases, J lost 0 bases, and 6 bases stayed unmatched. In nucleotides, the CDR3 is TGTGCCAGTACAGACAGGGCTTTTAGCAATCAGCCCCAGCATTTT. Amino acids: CASTDRAFSNQPQHF.

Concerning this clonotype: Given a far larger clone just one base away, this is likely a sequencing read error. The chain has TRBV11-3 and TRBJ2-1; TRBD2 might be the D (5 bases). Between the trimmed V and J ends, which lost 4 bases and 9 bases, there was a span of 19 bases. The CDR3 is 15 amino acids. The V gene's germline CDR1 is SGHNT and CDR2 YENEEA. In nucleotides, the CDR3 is TGTGCCAGCAGCTCCCGCAGACCCCAAGAGGGTGAGCAGTTCTTC. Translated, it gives CASSSRRPQEGEQFF.

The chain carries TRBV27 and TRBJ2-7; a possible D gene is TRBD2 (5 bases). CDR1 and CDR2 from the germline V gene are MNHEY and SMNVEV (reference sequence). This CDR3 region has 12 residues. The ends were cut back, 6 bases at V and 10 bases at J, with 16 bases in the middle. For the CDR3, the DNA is TGTGCCAGCAGCTCCCCGGGAAGTTACCAGTACTTC. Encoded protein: CASSSPGSYQYF.

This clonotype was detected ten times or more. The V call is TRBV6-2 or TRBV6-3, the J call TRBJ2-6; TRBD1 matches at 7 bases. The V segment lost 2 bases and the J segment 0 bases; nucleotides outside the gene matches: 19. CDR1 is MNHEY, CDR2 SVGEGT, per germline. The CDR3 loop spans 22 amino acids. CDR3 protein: CASSYLRMTGPRPYSGANVLTF. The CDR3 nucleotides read TGTGCCAGCAGTTACCTTCGAATGACAGGGCCGAGGCCATACTCTGGGGCCAACGTCCTGACTTTC.

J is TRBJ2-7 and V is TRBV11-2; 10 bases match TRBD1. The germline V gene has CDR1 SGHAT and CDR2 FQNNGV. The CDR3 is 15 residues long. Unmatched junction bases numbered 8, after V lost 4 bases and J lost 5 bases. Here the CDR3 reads CASSYHPGQGNEQYF. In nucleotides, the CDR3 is TGTGCCAGCAGCTACCACCCGGGACAGGGGAACGAGCAGTACTTC. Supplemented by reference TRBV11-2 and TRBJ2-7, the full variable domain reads EAGVAQSPRYKIIEKRQSVAFWCNPISGHATLYWYQQILGQGPKLLIQFQNNGVVDDSQLPKDRFSAERLKGVDSTLKIQPAKLEDSAVYLCASSYHPGQGNEQYFGPGTRLTVT.

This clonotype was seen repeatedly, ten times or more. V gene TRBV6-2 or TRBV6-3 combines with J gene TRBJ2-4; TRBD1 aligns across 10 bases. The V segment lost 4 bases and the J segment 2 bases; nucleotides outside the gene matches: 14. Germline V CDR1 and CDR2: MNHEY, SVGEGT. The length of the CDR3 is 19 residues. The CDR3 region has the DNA TGTGCCAGCAGTTTGAGCGGACAGGGGGGACTTTTTCCCAAAAACATTCAGTACTTC. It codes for CASSLSGQGGLFPKNIQYF.

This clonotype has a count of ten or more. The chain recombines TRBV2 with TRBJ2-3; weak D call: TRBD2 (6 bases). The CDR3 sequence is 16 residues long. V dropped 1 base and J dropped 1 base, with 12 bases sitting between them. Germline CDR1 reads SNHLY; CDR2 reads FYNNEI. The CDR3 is CASSEGGGPGTDTQYF. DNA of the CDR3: TGTGCCAGCAGTGAAGGTGGAGGGCCGGGCACAGATACGCAGTATTTT.